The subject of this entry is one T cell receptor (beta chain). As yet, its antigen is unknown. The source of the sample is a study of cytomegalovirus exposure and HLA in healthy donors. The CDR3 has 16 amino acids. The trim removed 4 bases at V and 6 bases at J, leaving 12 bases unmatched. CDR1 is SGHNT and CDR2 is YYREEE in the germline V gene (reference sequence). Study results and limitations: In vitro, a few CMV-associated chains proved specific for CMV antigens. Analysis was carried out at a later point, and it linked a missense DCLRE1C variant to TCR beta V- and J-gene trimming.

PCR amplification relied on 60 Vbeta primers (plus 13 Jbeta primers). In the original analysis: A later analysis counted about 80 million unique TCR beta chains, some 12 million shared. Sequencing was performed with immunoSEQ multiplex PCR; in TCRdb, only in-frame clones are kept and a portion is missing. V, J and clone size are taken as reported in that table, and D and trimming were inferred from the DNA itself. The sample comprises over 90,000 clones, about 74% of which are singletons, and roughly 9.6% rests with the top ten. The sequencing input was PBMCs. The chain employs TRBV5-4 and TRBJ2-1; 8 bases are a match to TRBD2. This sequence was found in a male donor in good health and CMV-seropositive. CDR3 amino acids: CASSQLPGLVINEQFF. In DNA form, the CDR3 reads TGTGCCAGCAGCCAACTCCCGGGACTAGTAATCAATGAGCAGTTCTTC.